These T cell receptor beta chains were read from a single sample in a study of STAT5B mutations in CD4+ large granular lymphocyte leukemia. The method was immunoSEQ multiplex PCR; TCRdb's version includes in-frame clones alone and lacks a portion of them. The sample yields more than 30,000 clones, approximately 72% seen once. Sequencing was done on a sample of CD4+ T cells from blood buffy coats. The receptors derive from a human donor in good health. CDR3s include the opening cysteine and the closing phenylalanine or tryptophan. The order of the fields is J gene, V gene, D gene, clone size, CDR3 protein, CDR3 DNA. D genes are given only for firm matches. For some rows the clone size is stated as once, few or many, or as a class when expanded; others skip it.

>TRBJ2-3|TRBV7-8|NA|NA
CASSPYLLLTDTQYF
TGTGCCAGCAGCCCCTACCTACTACTCACAGATACGCAGTATTTT
>TRBJ2-3|TRBV10-3|NA|NA
CAISAGLPDTQYF
TGTGCCATCAGTGCCGGTCTCCCAGATACGCAGTATTTT
>TRBJ2-1|TRBV4-1|TRBD1|NA
CASRYTGGLHNEQFF
TGCGCCAGCAGATATACAGGGGGGTTACACAATGAGCAGTTCTTC
>TRBJ2-3|TRBV19|TRBD2|few
CATSGGTSTDTQYF
TGTGCTACAAGCGGGGGAACTAGCACAGATACGCAGTATTTT
>TRBJ2-1|TRBV5-1|TRBD2|few
CASSFGTSGNEQFF
TGCGCCAGCAGCTTTGGGACTAGCGGGAATGAGCAGTTCTTC
>TRBJ2-7|TRBV2|NA|NA
CASRSDSFYEQYF
TGTGCCAGCAGATCGGACAGCTTCTACGAGCAGTATTTC
>TRBJ2-7|TRBV6-5|NA|NA
CASKGERTAHEQYF
TGTGCCAGCAAGGGCGAGAGGACCGCCCACGAGCAGTACTTC
>TRBJ1-2|TRBV7-9|TRBD1|NA
CASSGRQGNLVYGYTF
TGTGCCAGCAGCGGACGACAGGGTAATTTGGTCTATGGCTACACCTTC
>TRBJ1-1|TRBV27|NA|NA
CASSLSRGRSTEAFF
TGTGCCAGCAGTTTATCGCGGGGGAGGAGCACTGAAGCTTTCTTT
>TRBJ2-6|TRBV5-1|NA|NA
CATGHGGGANVLTF
TGCGCTACTGGACACGGCGGTGGGGCCAACGTCCTGACTTTC